This T cell receptor beta chain was found in a study of shared clonotypes between healthy human individuals. Sorted subsets were amplified in replicate PCRs using 200 ng DNA, roughly 30,000 T cell genomes. Sequencing was performed with immunoSEQ multiplex PCR; in TCRdb, only in-frame clones are kept and a portion is missing. This table holds 950,000 to 1,200,000 clones, approximately 77% found once. Germline CDR1 and CDR2: LGHNA and YNFKEQ. Trimming took off 4 bases at V and 3 bases at J, with 13 bases between the two ends. The CDR3 runs to 14 residues. This rearrangement joins TRBV4-2 to TRBJ2-7; TRBD1 might be the D (6 bases). This receptor was identified in a man younger than 35 in good health. Some clones in this sample may be carry-over from other donors' samples. Sequencing was carried out using memory CD4+ T cells from PBMCs. Subset reported: CD45RA-negative fraction. Here the CDR3 reads CASSRMTGVYEQYF. CDR3 nucleotide sequence: TGTGCCAGCAGCCGAATGACAGGTGTCTACGAGCAGTACTTC.